The entry below describes one TCR beta chain. Its antigen is undetermined. The sample belongs to a study of T-cell memory formation after mild COVID-19. Study-wide context: For the most part, TCR clusters were specific to one donor.

Study-wide results and caveats: Clonal second-wave expansions that peaked on day 37 had unconfirmed SARS-CoV-2 specificity. Contracting clones from day 15 to 85 had balanced CD4/CD8; later expanders favoured CD4+.

Germline CDR1 LGHDT, CDR2 YNNKEL (reference sequence). CDR3 size: 17 residues. With V trimmed by 4 bases and J by 7 bases, 9 bases remained unmatched. TCR alpha and TCR beta cDNA libraries carrying sample barcodes and UMIs were produced by 5'RACE using constant-segment primers. TCRdb re-analysed the 5' RACE reads in MiXCR, keeping a single row per CDR3 protein. The table shows 400,000 to 500,000 distinct CDR3 sequences, with roughly 18% occurring only once. The chain recombines TRBV3-1 with TRBJ2-1, with 14 bases identical to TRBD2. The specimen was PBMCs or a T cell subset sorted from them (not recorded which). The TCR comes from a man aged 18 to 30 who had mild COVID-19 (a few samples of this study predate the infection). Cell type and time point are not known. CDR3 sequence: CASSPRLAGGPLNEQFF. The CDR3 nucleotides are TGTGCCAGCAGCCCACGACTAGCGGGGGGGCCTCTGAATGAGCAGTTCTTC.